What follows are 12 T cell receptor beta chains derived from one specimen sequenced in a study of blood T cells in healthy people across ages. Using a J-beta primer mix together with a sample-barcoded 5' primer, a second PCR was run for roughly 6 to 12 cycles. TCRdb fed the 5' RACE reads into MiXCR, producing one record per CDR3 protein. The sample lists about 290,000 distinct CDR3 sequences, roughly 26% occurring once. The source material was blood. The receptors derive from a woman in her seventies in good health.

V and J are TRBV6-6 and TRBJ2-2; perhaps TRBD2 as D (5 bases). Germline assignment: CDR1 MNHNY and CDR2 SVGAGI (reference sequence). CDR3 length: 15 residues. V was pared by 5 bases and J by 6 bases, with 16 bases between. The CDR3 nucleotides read TGTGCCAGCAGTGACCCCCGCCGGGGTCCCGGGGAGCTGTTTTTT. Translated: CASSDPRRGPGELFF.

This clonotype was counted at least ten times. CDR3 region: CASSTRDPPYGYTF. The CDR3 nucleotides are TGTGCCAGCAGTACTCGGGATCCTCCCTATGGCTACACCTTC. V gene TRBV4-2 combines with J gene TRBJ1-2; D remains ambiguous. Per the germline V gene, CDR1 is LGHNA and CDR2 is YNFKEQ. With 6 bases removed from V and 4 bases from J, the gap between germline ends came to 15 bases. The CDR3 runs to 14 residues.

The CDR3 sequence: CASSTQGGTGNEQYF. The CDR3 nucleotides read TGTGCCAGCAGCACTCAGGGGGGTACGGGAAACGAGCAGTACTTC. V gene TRBV27 combines with J gene TRBJ2-7; D is possibly TRBD1 (7 bases). V gave up 6 bases and J gave up 5 bases, with 20 bases separating them. Per the germline V gene, CDR1 is MNHEY and CDR2 is SMNVEV (reference sequence). This CDR3 contains 15 residues.

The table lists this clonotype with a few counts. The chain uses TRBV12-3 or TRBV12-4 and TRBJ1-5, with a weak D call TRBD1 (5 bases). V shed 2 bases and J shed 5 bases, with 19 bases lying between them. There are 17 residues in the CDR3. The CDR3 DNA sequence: TGTGCCAGCAGTTTAAGTTGGGGCAGGGCCAGCGATCAGCCCCAGCATTTT. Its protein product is CASSLSWGRASDQPQHF.

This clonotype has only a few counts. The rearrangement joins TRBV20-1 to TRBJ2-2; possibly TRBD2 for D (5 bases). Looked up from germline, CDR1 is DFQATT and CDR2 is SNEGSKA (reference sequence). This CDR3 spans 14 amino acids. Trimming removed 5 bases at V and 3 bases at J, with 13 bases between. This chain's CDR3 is CSALYRADTGELFF. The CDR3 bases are TGCAGTGCTTTATATAGAGCGGACACCGGGGAGCTGTTTTTT.

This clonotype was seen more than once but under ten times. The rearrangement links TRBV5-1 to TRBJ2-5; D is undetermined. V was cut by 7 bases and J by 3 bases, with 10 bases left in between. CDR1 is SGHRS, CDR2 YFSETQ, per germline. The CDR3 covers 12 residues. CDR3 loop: CASSADEETQYF. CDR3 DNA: TGCGCCAGCTCTGCGGACGAAGAGACCCAGTACTTC.

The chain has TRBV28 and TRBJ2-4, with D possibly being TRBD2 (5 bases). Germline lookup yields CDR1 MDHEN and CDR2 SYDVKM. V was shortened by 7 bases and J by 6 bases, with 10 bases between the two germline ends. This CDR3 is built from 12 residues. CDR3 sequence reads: CASNSAANIQYF. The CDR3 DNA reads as TGTGCCAGCAATTCAGCGGCAAACATTCAGTACTTC.

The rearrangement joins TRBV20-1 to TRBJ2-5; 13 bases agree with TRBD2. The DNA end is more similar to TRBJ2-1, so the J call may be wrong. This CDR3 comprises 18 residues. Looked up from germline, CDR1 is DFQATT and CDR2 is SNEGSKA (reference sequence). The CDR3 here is CSARGLAGSRPLYNEQFF. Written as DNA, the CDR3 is TGCAGTGCTAGGGGACTAGCGGGAAGCCGACCCCTATACAATGAGCAGTTCTTC.

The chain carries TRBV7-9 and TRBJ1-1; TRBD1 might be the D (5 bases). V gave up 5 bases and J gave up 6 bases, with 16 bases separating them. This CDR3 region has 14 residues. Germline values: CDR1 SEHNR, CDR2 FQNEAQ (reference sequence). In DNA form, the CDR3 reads TGTGCCAGCAGCATAGACAGCCTCCAACCTGAAGCTTTCTTT. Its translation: CASSIDSLQPEAFF.

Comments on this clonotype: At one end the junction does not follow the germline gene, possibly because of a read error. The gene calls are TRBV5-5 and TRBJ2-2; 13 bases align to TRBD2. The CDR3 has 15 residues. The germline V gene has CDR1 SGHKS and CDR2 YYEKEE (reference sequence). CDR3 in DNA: TGTGCCAGCAGCTTCGGACTAGCGGGAGCCGGGGGGCTGTTTTTT. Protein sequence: CASSFGLAGAGGLFF.

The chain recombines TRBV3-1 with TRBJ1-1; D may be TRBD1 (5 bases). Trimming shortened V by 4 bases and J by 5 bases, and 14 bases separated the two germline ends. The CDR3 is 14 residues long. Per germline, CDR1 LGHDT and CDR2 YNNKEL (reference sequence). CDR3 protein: CASSRTGTRTEAFF. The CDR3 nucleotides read TGTGCCAGCAGCCGAACCGGGACTCGGACTGAAGCTTTCTTT.

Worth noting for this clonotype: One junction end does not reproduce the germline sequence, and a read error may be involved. The CDR3 is CASGSTPLARGITDTQYF. The CDR3 nucleotides are TGCGCCAGCGGATCGACCCCGTTGGCGCGGGGGATCACAGATACGCAATATTTT. J is TRBJ2-3 and V is TRBV5-1, with 7 bases fitting TRBD2. Germline V gene data show CDR1 as SGHRS and CDR2 as YFSETQ. The CDR3 contains 18 residues. Combining the CDR3 with reference TRBV5-1 and TRBJ2-3 gives the whole variable domain KAGVTQTPRYLIKTRGQQVTLSCSPISGHRSVSWYQQTPGQGLQFLFEYFSETQRNKGNFPGRFSGRQFSNSRSEMNVSTLELGDSALYLCASGSTPLARGITDTQYFGPGTRLTVL.